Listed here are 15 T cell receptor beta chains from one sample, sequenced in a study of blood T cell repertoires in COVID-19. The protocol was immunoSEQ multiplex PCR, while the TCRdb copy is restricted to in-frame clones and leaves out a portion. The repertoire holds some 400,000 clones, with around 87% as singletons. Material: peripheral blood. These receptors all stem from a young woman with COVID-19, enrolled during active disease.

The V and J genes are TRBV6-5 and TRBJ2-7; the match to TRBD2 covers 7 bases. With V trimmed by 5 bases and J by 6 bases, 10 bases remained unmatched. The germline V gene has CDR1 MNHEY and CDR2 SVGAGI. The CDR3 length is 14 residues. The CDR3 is CASSMGGSVVEQYF. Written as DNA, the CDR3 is TGTGCCAGCAGTATGGGGGGGAGCGTGGTCGAGCAGTACTTC.

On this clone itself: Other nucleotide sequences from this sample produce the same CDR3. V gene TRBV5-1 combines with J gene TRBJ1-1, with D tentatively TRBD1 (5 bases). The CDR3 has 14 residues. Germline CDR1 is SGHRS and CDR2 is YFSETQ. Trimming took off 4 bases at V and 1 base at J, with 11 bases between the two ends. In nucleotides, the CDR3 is TGCGCCAGCAGCCCCACGACAGCGAACACTGAAGCTTTCTTT. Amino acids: CASSPTTANTEAFF.

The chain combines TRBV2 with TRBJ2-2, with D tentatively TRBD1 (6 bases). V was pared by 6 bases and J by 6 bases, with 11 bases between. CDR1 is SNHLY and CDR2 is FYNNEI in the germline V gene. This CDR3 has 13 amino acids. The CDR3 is CASRPTGPGELFF. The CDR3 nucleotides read TGTGCCAGCAGACCTACAGGGCCCGGGGAGCTGTTTTTT.

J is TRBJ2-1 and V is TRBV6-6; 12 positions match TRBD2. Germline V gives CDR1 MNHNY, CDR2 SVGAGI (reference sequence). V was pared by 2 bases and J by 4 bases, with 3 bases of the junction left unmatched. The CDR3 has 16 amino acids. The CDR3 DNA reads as TGTGCCAGCAGTTACATGCTAGCGGGAGGGTACAATGAGCAGTTCTTC. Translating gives CASSYMLAGGYNEQFF.

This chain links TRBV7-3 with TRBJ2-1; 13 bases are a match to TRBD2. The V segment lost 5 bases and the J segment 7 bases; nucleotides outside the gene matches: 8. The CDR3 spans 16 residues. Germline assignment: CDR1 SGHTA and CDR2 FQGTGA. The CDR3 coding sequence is TGTGCCAGCAGCCCACAGACTAGCGGGAGGAGGAATGAGCAGTTCTTC. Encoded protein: CASSPQTSGRRNEQFF. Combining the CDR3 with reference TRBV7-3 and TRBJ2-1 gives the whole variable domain GAGVSQTPSNKVTEKGKYVELRCDPISGHTALYWYRQSLGQGPEFLIYFQGTGAADDSGLPNDRFFAVRPEGSVSTLKIQRTERGDSAVYLCASSPQTSGRRNEQFFGPGTRLTVL.

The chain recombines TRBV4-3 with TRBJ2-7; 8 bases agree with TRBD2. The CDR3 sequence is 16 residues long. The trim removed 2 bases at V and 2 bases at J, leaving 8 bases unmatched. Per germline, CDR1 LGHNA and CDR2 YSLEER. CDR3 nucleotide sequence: TGCGCCAGCAGCCAATACCCGGGGGGGGAAACCTACGAGCAGTACTTC. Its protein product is CASSQYPGGETYEQYF.

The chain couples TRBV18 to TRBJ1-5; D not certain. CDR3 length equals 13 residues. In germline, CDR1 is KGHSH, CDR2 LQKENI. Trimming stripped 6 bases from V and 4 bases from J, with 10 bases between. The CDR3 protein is CASSPGRNQPQHF. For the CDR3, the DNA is TGTGCCAGCTCCCCAGGTCGGAATCAGCCCCAGCATTTT.

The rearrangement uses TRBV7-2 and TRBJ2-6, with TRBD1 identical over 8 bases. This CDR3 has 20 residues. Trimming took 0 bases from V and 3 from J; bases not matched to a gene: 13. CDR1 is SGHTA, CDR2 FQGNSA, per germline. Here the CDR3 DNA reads TGTGCCAGCAGCTTAGCAAGCCCAGGGGGCTACCACCTTGGGGCCAACGTCCTGACTTTC. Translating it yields CASSLASPGGYHLGANVLTF. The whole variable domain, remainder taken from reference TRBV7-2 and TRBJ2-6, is GAGVSQSPSNKVTEKGKDVELRCDPISGHTALYWYRQSLGQGLEFLIYFQGNSAPDKSGLPSDRFSAERTGGSVSTLTIQRTQQEDSAVYLCASSLASPGGYHLGANVLTFGAGSRLTVL.

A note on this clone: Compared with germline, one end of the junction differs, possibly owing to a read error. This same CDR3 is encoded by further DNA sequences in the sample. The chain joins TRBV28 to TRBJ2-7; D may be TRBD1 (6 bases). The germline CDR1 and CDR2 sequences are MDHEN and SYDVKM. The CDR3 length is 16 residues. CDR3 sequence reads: CASSSPRTGFNYEQYF. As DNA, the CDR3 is TGTGCCAGCAGTTCCCCACGAACAGGGTTTAATTACGAGCAATACTTC.

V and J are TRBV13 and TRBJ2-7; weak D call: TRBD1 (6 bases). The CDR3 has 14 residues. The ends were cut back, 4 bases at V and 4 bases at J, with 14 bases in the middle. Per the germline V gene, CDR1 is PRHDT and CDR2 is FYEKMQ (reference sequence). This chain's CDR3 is CASSSGHRLYEQYF. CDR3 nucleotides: TGTGCCAGCAGCTCGGGACACCGACTTTACGAGCAGTACTTC. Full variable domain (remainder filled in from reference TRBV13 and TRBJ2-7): AAGVIQSPRHLIKEKRETATLKCYPIPRHDTVYWYQQGPGQDPQFLISFYEKMQSDKGSIPDRFSAQQFSDYHSELNMSSLELGDSALYFCASSSGHRLYEQYFGPGTRLTVT.

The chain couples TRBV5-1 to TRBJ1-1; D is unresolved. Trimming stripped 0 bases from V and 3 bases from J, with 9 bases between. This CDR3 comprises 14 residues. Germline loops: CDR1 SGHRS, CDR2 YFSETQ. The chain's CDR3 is CASSLGTQYTEAFF. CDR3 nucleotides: TGCGCCAGCAGCTTGGGTACTCAATACACTGAAGCTTTCTTT. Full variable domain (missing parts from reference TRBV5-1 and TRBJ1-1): KAGVTQTPRYLIKTRGQQVTLSCSPISGHRSVSWYQQTPGQGLQFLFEYFSETQRNKGNFPGRFSGRQFSNSRSEMNVSTLELGDSALYLCASSLGTQYTEAFFGQGTRLTVV.

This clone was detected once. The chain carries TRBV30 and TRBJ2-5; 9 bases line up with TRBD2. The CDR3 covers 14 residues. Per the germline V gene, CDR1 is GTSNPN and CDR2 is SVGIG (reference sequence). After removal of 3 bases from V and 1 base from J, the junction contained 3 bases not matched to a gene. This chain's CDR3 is CAWRPGLAQETQYF. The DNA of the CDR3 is TGTGCCTGGAGGCCGGGACTAGCCCAAGAGACCCAGTACTTC.

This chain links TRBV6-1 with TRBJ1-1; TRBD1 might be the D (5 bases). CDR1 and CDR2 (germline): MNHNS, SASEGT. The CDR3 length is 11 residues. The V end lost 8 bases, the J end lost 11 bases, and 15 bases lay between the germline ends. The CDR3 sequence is CASQGRRGAFF. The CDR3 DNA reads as TGTGCCAGCCAAGGTCGGCGGGGGGCTTTCTTT.

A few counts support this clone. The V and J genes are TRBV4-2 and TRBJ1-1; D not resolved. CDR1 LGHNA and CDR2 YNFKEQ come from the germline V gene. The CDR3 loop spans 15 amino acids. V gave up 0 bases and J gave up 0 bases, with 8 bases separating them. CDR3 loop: CASSQDTEMNTEAFF. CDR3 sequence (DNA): TGTGCCAGCAGCCAAGACACGGAGATGAACACTGAAGCTTTCTTT.

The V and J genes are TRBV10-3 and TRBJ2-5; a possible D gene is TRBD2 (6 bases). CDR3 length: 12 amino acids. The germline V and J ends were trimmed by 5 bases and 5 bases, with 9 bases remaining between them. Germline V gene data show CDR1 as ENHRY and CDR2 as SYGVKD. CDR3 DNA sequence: TGTGCCATCAGTCCAGGGAGGGAGACCCAGTACTTC. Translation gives CAISPGRETQYF.